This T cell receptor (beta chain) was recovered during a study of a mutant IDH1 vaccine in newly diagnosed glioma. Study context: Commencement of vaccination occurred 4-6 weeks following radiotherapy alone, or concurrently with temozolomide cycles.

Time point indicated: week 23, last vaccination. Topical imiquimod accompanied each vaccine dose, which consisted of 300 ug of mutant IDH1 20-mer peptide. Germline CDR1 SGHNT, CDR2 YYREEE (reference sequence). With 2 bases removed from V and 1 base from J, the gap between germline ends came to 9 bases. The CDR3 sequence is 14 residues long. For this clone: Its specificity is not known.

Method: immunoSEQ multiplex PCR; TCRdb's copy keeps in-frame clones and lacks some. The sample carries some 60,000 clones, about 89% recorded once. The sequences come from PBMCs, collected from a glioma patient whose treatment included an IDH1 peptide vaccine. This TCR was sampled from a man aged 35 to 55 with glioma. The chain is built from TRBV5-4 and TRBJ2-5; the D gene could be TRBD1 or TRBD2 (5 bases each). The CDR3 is CASSFPGTQETQYF. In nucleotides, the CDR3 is TGTGCCAGCAGCTTCCCAGGGACCCAAGAGACCCAGTACTTC.